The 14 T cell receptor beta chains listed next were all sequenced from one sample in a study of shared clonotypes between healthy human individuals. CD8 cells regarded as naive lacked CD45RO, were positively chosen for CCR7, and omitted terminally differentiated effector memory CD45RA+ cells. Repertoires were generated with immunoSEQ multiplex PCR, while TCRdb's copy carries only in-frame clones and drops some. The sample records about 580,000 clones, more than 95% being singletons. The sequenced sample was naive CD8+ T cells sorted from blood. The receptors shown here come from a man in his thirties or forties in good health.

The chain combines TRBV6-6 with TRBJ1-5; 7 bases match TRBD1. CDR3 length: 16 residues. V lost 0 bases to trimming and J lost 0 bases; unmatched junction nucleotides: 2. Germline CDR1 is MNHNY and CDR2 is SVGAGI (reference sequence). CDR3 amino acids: CASSYSTGNSNQPQHF. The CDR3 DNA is TGTGCCAGCAGTTACTCGACAGGGAATAGCAATCAGCCCCAGCATTTT.

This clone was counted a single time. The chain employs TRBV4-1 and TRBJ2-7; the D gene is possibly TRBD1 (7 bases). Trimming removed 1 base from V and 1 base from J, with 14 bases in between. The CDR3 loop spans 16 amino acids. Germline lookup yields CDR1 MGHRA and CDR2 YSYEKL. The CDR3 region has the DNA TGCGCCAGCAGCCAAGTGAGCGCAGGGGGGTCCTACGAGCAGTACTTC. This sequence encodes CASSQVSAGGSYEQYF.

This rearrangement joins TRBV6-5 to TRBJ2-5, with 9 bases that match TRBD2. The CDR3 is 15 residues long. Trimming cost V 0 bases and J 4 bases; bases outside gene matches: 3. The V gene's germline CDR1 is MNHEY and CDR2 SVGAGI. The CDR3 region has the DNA TGTGCCAGCAGTTACTCGCGGGAGGGCCCAGAGACCCAGTACTTC. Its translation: CASSYSREGPETQYF.

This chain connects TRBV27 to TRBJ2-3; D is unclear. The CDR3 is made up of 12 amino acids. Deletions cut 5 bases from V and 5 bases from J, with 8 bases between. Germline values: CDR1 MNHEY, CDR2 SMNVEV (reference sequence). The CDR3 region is CASSRPLDTQYF. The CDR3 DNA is TGTGCCAGCAGTCGCCCGTTAGATACGCAGTATTTT.

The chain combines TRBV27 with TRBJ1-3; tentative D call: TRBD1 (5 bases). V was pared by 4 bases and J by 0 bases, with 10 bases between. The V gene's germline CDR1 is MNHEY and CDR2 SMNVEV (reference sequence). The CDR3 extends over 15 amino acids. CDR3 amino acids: CASSSGLVSGNTIYF. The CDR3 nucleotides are TGTGCCAGCAGTTCGGGACTGGTCTCTGGAAACACCATATATTTT.

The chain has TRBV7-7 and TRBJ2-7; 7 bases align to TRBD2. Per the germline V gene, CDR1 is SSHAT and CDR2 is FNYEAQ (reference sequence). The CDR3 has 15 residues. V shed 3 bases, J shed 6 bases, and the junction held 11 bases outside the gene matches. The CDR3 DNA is TGTGCCAGCAGCTTCTCGGCGGGAGAGGGCTCCGAGCAGTACTTC. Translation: CASSFSAGEGSEQYF.

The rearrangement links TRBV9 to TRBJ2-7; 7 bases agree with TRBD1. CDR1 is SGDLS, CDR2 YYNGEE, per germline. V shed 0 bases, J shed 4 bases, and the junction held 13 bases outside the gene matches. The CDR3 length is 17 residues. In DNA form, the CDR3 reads TGTGCCAGCAGCGTAGTCGGGAAGGGGGCCCTCATGTACGAGCAGTACTTC. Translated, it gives CASSVVGKGALMYEQYF.

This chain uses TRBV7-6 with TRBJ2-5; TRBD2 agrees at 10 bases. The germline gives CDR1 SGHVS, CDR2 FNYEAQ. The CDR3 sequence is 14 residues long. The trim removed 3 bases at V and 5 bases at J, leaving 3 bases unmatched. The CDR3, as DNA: TGTGCCAGCAGCTTCTCAGCGGGGGGGGAGACCCAGTACTTC. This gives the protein CASSFSAGGETQYF.

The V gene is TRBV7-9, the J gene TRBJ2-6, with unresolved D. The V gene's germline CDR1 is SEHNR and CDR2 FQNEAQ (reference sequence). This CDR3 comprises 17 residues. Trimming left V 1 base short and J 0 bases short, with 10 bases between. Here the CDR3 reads CASSLVVLASGANVLTF. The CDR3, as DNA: TGTGCCAGCAGCTTAGTTGTCCTCGCCTCTGGGGCCAACGTCCTGACTTTC.

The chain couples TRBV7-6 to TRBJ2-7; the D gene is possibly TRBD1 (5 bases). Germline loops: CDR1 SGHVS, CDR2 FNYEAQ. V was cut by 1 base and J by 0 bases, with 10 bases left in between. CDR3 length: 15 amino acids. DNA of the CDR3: TGTGCCAGCAGCTTAGGCAGGGTAAGCTCCTACGAGCAGTACTTC. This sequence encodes CASSLGRVSSYEQYF.

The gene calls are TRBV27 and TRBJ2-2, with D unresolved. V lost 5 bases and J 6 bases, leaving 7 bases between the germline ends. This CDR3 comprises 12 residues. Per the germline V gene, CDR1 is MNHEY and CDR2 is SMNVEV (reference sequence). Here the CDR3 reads CASSRLPGELFF. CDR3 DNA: TGTGCCAGCAGTCGTTTGCCCGGGGAGCTGTTTTTT.

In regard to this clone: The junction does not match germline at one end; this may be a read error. DNA for the CDR3: TGTGCTAGTGCTTTGGACAGGGGATCCGGGGAGCTGTTTTTT. Its translation: CASALDRGSGELFF. V is TRBV12-5 and J is TRBJ2-2, with TRBD1 matching over 9 bases. CDR1 is LGHNT, CDR2 FRNRAP, per germline. This CDR3 contains 14 residues.

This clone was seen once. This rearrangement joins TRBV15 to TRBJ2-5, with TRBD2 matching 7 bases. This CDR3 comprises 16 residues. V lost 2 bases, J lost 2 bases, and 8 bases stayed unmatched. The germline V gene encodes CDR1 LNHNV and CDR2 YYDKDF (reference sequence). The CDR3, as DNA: TGTGCCACCAGCAGATTACCGGGACTAACACAAGAGACCCAGTACTTC. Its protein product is CATSRLPGLTQETQYF. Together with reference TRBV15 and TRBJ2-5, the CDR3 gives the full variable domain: DAMVIQNPRYQVTQFGKPVTLSCSQTLNHNVMYWYQQKSSQAPKLLFHYYDKDFNNEADTPDNFQSRRPNTSFCFLDIRSPGLGDTAMYLCATSRLPGLTQETQYFGPGTRLLVL.

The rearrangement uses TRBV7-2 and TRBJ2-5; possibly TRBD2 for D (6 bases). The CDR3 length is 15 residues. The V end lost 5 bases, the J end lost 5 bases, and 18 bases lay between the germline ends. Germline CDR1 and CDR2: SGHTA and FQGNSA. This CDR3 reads CASSPKKGGMETQYF. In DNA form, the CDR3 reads TGTGCCAGCAGCCCCAAAAAGGGAGGTATGGAGACCCAGTACTTC.